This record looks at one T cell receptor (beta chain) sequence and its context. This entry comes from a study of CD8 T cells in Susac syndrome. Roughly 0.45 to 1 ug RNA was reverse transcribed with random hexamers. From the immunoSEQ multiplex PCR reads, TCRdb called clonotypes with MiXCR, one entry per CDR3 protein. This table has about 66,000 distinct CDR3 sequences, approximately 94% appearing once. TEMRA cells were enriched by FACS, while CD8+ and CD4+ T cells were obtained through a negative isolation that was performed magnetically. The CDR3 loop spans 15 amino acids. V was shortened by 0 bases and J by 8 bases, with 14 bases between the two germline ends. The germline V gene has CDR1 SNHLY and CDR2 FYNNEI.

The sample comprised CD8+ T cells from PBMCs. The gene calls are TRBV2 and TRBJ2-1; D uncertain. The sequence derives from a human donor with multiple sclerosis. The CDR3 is CASSEADPIFHEQFF. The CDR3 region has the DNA TGTGCCAGCAGTGAAGCGGACCCCATCTTCCATGAGCAGTTCTTC.